Sequencing of this T cell receptor (beta chain) was carried out in a study of shared clonotypes between healthy human individuals. The germline V gene encodes CDR1 SEHNR and CDR2 FQNEAQ (reference sequence). The CDR3 loop spans 18 amino acids. V gave up 5 bases and J gave up 0 bases; unmatched junction bases: 11. This clone was recorded only once. About 90 million PBMCs per unsorted sample were used for genomic DNA. Using immunoSEQ multiplex PCR, the repertoire was profiled, and TCRdb retains in-frame clones only, with some absent. The sample records 400,000 to 600,000 clones, approximately 79% being singletons.

The sample was PBMCs. The clonotype originates from a woman between 40 and 55 years old in good health. Some clones in this sample may be carry-over from other donors' samples. The chain has TRBV7-9 and TRBJ1-1; 11 positions agree with TRBD1. The CDR3 DNA reads as TGTGCCAGCAGCACAACCACCGGACAGGGGGCTCTGAACACTGAAGCTTTCTTT. It is translated as CASSTTTGQGALNTEAFF.